The 25 T cell receptor beta chains listed next were all sequenced from one sample in a study of control samples from healthy donors and cancer patients. Method: immunoSEQ multiplex PCR; TCRdb's copy keeps in-frame clones and lacks some. Of around 70,000 clones listed, approximately 86% are singletons. The sequenced sample consisted of blood. The receptors derive from a man in his sixties in good health.

The chain couples TRBV5-6 to TRBJ1-1; no clear D gene. The CDR3 sequence is 16 residues long. The germline V gene has CDR1 SGHDT and CDR2 YYEEEE. The V end lost 4 bases, the J end lost 1 base, and 17 bases lay between the germline ends. CDR3: CASSPGARRRNTEAFF. CDR3 DNA: TGTGCCAGCAGCCCGGGAGCCCGTCGAAGGAACACTGAAGCTTTCTTT.

The chain has TRBV4-2 and TRBJ2-7; D possibly corresponds to TRBD2 (6 bases). V was shortened by 4 bases and J by 3 bases, with 10 bases between the two germline ends. From germline, CDR1 is LGHNA and CDR2 YNFKEQ. CDR3 length: 13 amino acids. This CDR3 reads CASSLGTYYEQYF. The CDR3 DNA reads TGTGCCAGCAGCCTGGGGACTTACTACGAGCAGTACTTC.

V gene TRBV29-1 combines with J gene TRBJ2-2; D possibly uses TRBD1 or TRBD2 (5 bases each). This CDR3 contains 15 residues. Trimming left V 7 bases short and J 2 bases short, with 17 bases between. Per the germline V gene, CDR1 is SQVTM and CDR2 is ANQGSEA. The CDR3, as DNA: TGCAGCGCTTGGGGGACGGAAAAAAACACCGGGGAGCTGTTTTTT. Translating gives CSAWGTEKNTGELFF.

In its sample, this clone was seen a few times. This sequence joins TRBV15 and TRBJ2-2; 7 bases line up with TRBD1. The germline V gene encodes CDR1 LNHNV and CDR2 YYDKDF (reference sequence). V gave up 6 bases and J gave up 2 bases; unmatched junction bases: 15. The CDR3 has 18 amino acids. The CDR3 region has the DNA TGTGCCACCAGACGAGACAGGGTTGGTTCTTATAACACCGGGGAGCTGTTTTTT. It codes for CATRRDRVGSYNTGELFF.

This chain uses TRBV6-5 with TRBJ1-2; TRBD1 matches 8 bases. Germline CDR1 is MNHEY and CDR2 is SVGAGI. The CDR3 runs to 13 residues. V dropped 5 bases and J dropped 7; count of bases not matched to a gene: 6. CDR3 residues: CASSNGQGGGYTF. Written as DNA, the CDR3 is TGTGCCAGCAGTAACGGACAGGGTGGTGGCTACACCTTC.

The chain uses TRBV6-5 and TRBJ1-1, with TRBD1 as a possible D gene (6 bases). Trimming took off 6 bases at V and 10 bases at J, with 12 bases between the two ends. Germline V gives CDR1 MNHEY, CDR2 SVGAGI. The CDR3 runs to 11 residues. The CDR3 protein is CASSPGTTAFF. The CDR3 nucleotides read TGTGCCAGCAGCCCCGGGACAACAGCTTTCTTT.

The rearrangement joins TRBV7-9 to TRBJ2-1; TRBD2 might be the D (5 bases). The CDR3 is made up of 13 amino acids. In germline, CDR1 is SEHNR, CDR2 FQNEAQ (reference sequence). Deletions cut 5 bases from V and 8 bases from J, with 13 bases between. Here the CDR3 DNA reads TGTGCCAGCAGCACCGTTGATAGCGATGAGCAGTTCTTC. Translating it yields CASSTVDSDEQFF.

This clone was counted once. This chain uses TRBV16 with TRBJ2-7; 10 bases align to TRBD2. V gave up 2 bases and J gave up 3 bases; unmatched junction bases: 4. The CDR3 runs 15 residues. Germline CDR1 and CDR2: KGHSY and FQNENV. CDR3 nucleotides: TGTGCCAGCAGCCAAACCCGGACTAGCGGCTACGAGCAGTACTTC. Amino acid sequence: CASSQTRTSGYEQYF.

This clone has only one observation. The chain has TRBV29-1 and TRBJ2-5; the match to TRBD2 covers 11 bases. V was clipped by 3 bases and J by 5 bases; unmatched bases: 8. Germline-derived CDR1 and CDR2 are SQVTM and ANQGSEA. The CDR3 consists of 15 residues. The DNA of the CDR3 is TGCAGCGTTGAGGGTAGCGGGAGGGCCCGGGAGACCCAGTACTTC. It encodes CSVEGSGRARETQYF.

This rearrangement joins TRBV5-5 to TRBJ2-1, with 15 bases identical to TRBD2. With 0 bases clipped from V and 7 bases from J, the junction kept 8 bases outside the gene matches. CDR3 length: 18 amino acids. Germline V CDR1 and CDR2: SGHKS, YYEKEE (reference sequence). The CDR3 DNA reads as TGTGCCAGCAGCTTGGCCGGGACTAGCGGGAGGATTGAGAATGAGCAGTTCTTC. Translation: CASSLAGTSGRIENEQFF. Together with reference TRBV5-5 and TRBJ2-1, the CDR3 gives the full variable domain: DAGVTQSPTHLIKTRGQQVTLRCSPISGHKSVSWYQQVLGQGPQFIFQYYEKEERGRGNFPDRFSARQFPNYSSELNVNALLLGDSALYLCASSLAGTSGRIENEQFFGPGTRLTVL.

The chain has TRBV19 and TRBJ1-3; D remains ambiguous. Trimming cost V 9 bases and J 3 bases, with 15 bases left between them. The germline CDR1 and CDR2 sequences are LNHDA and SQIVND (reference sequence). The CDR3 length is 14 residues. CDR3 loop: CASSDAGYGNTIYF. The CDR3 DNA is TGTGCCAGCTCTGACGCGGGGTATGGAAACACCATATATTTT.

In regard to this clone: Additional DNA sequences in this sample encode the identical CDR3. The CDR3 here is CASSPSTDPNQPQHF. Here the CDR3 DNA reads TGTGCCAGCAGCCCCTCGACAGATCCTAATCAGCCCCAGCATTTT. The chain recombines TRBV9 with TRBJ1-5; perhaps TRBD1 as D (5 bases). V was shortened by 4 bases and J by 4 bases, with 15 bases between the two germline ends. CDR3 length equals 15 residues. Germline V gene data show CDR1 as SGDLS and CDR2 as YYNGEE.

The chain couples TRBV28 to TRBJ2-5; tentative D call: TRBD2 (6 bases). The CDR3 extends over 13 amino acids. The germline CDR1 and CDR2 sequences are MDHEN and SYDVKM. V dropped 7 bases and J dropped 2 bases, with 11 bases sitting between them. CDR3 nucleotides: TGTGCCAGCAAAGGGACTCTACAAGAGACCCAGTACTTC. This translates into CASKGTLQETQYF.

This clone has a single count. The J gene is TRBJ2-7, the V gene TRBV7-9; tentatively, D is TRBD1 or TRBD2 (5 bases each). Germline CDR1 SEHNR, CDR2 FQNEAQ (reference sequence). The CDR3 is 14 amino acids. V was trimmed by 2 bases and J by 3 bases, leaving 11 bases between them. The CDR3 here is CASSLPSGHYEQYF. The CDR3 coding sequence is TGTGCCAGCAGCTTACCAAGCGGACACTACGAGCAGTACTTC.

The V and J genes are TRBV6-6 and TRBJ1-1; tentative D call: TRBD1 (6 bases). V was trimmed by 6 bases and J by 0 bases, leaving 11 bases between them. The CDR3 totals 14 residues. Germline loops: CDR1 MNHNY, CDR2 SVGAGI (reference sequence). CDR3 sequence: CASSPGAMNTEAFF. The CDR3 DNA is TGTGCCAGCAGCCCAGGGGCTATGAACACTGAAGCTTTCTTT.

The chain combines TRBV5-6 with TRBJ2-1, with 8 bases fitting TRBD2. The germline V gene encodes CDR1 SGHDT and CDR2 YYEEEE. CDR3 size: 16 residues. V lost 4 bases to trimming and J lost 3 bases; unmatched junction nucleotides: 9. This chain's CDR3 is CASSPEPGLGYNEQFF. DNA of the CDR3: TGTGCCAGCAGCCCTGAGCCGGGACTAGGCTACAATGAGCAGTTCTTC.

The genes are TRBV6-5 and TRBJ2-2, with 9 nucleotides matching TRBD2. Germline lookup yields CDR1 MNHEY and CDR2 SVGAGI. The CDR3 has 16 residues. V dropped 0 bases and J dropped 4; count of bases not matched to a gene: 3. The CDR3 DNA follows: TGTGCCAGCAGTTACTCGACTAGCGGCACCACCGGGGAGCTGTTTTTT. It translates to CASSYSTSGTTGELFF.

The rearrangement links TRBV6-2 or TRBV6-3 to TRBJ1-5; the D gene is possibly TRBD1 (5 bases). This CDR3 has 14 residues. The V gene lost 6 bases and the J gene lost 4 bases, with 13 bases spanning the gap. Germline CDR1 reads MNHEY; CDR2 reads SVGEGT. CDR3 DNA: TGTGCCAGCAGCCGAGGGGTTTCAAATCAGCCCCAGCATTTT. Protein product: CASSRGVSNQPQHF.

This clone was detected only once. The chain uses TRBV2 and TRBJ1-2, with D possibly being TRBD1 (5 bases). The V and J ends lost 3 bases and 7 bases respectively, with 15 bases between them. CDR3 length equals 14 residues. Germline CDR1 reads SNHLY; CDR2 reads FYNNEI. The CDR3 bases are TGTGCCAGCAGTGAGGTCAGGGATATGGGTGGCTACACCTTC. This translates into CASSEVRDMGGYTF.

The chain combines TRBV4-2 with TRBJ2-4, with D tentatively TRBD1 (6 bases). Per germline, CDR1 LGHNA and CDR2 YNFKEQ. The CDR3 covers 19 residues. Trimming took 4 bases from V and 0 from J, leaving 22 bases between them. The DNA of the CDR3 is TGTGCCAGCAGCCCGAGCCAGACAGGCCTAGGGTTAGCCAAAAACATTCAGTACTTC. It translates to CASSPSQTGLGLAKNIQYF.

Regarding this clone: Germline and junction disagree at one end, which may indicate a read error. The V call is TRBV5-8, the J call TRBJ2-1; 9 bases fit TRBD2. The CDR3 is made up of 12 amino acids. Germline CDR1 reads SGHTS; CDR2 reads YDEGEE. The CDR3 here is CASSFRLAESVF. For the CDR3, the DNA is TGTGCCAGCAGCTTCCGACTAGCGGAGTCCGTCTTC.

This sequence joins TRBV7-3 and TRBJ2-1; D gene ambiguous. This CDR3 comprises 13 residues. V dropped 1 base and J dropped 6 bases, with 7 bases sitting between them. Per the germline V gene, CDR1 is SGHTA and CDR2 is FQGTGA. CDR3 region: CASSLSGPNEQFF. CDR3 DNA sequence: TGTGCCAGCAGCTTAAGCGGCCCCAATGAGCAGTTCTTC.

This clone was seen ten or more times. The genes are TRBV28 and TRBJ1-1; maybe TRBD1 (5 bases). Germline CDR1 and CDR2: MDHEN and SYDVKM. V dropped 4 bases and J dropped 4 bases, with 10 bases sitting between them. The CDR3 is made up of 13 amino acids. The CDR3 region is CASSYIGGTEAFF. CDR3 nucleotides: TGTGCCAGCAGTTATATTGGGGGCACTGAAGCTTTCTTT.

The chain carries TRBV7-8 and TRBJ1-2, with TRBD1 as a possible D gene (5 bases). Germline V CDR1 and CDR2: SGHVS, FQNEAQ. V gave up 1 base and J gave up 4 bases, with 19 bases separating them. The CDR3 runs to 17 residues. The CDR3 DNA sequence: TGTGCCAGCAGCTTAGGGGCCCGGGACTGGGGGGGCTATGGCTACACCTTC. It encodes CASSLGARDWGGYGYTF.

V gene TRBV29-1 combines with J gene TRBJ2-2; 13 nucleotides line up with TRBD2. The germline V gene has CDR1 SQVTM and CDR2 ANQGSEA. Trimming at V came to 7 bases and at J to 1 base, leaving 12 bases not matched to a gene. This CDR3 contains 18 residues. The CDR3 bases are TGCAGCGCAACCGTGGGACTAGCGGGGCCGATGAACACCGGGGAGCTGTTTTTT. Protein product: CSATVGLAGPMNTGELFF.